Listed below are T cell receptor beta chains from one sample, sequenced in a study of T-cell reconstitution after alpha-beta-depleted transplantation in children. TCRdb re-derived calls from the PCR reads in MiXCR, one entry per CDR3 protein. The sample comprises approximately 80,000 distinct CDR3 sequences, less than 15% of which are singletons, and 27% rests with the top ten. The specimen was PBMCs, mostly from graft donor cells, collected 180 days after TCRalphabeta/CD19-depleted stem cell transplant. Every receptor here comes from a male patient under 10 years old who had a stem cell transplant for acute lymphoblastic leukemia, so the T cells may come from the graft donor. Both conserved end residues are part of each CDR3. D genes are given only for firm matches. The size entry is marked missing in some rows and otherwise reads once, few, many or a size class.

J gene	D gene	clone size	V gene	CDR3 protein	CDR3 DNA
TRBJ1-2	-	-	TRBV4-3	CASSQVKGISYGYTF	TGCGCCAGCAGCCAAGTGAAAGGGATAAGCTATGGCTACACCTTC
TRBJ1-3	-	many	TRBV7-2	CASSLVPAWGNTIYF	TGTGCCAGCAGCTTAGTGCCCGCCTGGGGAAACACCATATATTTT
TRBJ1-5	TRBD1	-	TRBV28	CASSSQGGPNQPQHF	TGTGCCAGCAGTTCCCAGGGGGGCCCCAACCAGCCCCAGCATTTT
TRBJ2-2	-	few	TRBV5-1	CASSLERGPPGELFF	TGCGCCAGCAGCCTGGAGAGGGGACCCCCCGGGGAGCTGTTTTTT
TRBJ1-2	-	few	TRBV11-2	CASSLATPLGGADGYTF	TGTGCCAGCAGCTTAGCCACCCCCTTAGGAGGGGCTGATGGCTACACCTTC
TRBJ1-6	-	few	TRBV7-2	CASSLKSQGQSPLHF	TGTGCCAGCAGCTTAAAGTCCCAGGGGCAGTCACCCCTCCACTTT
TRBJ2-2	TRBD2	-	TRBV20-1	CSAQATSGRAGELFF	TGCAGTGCCCAAGCGACTAGCGGGAGGGCCGGGGAGCTGTTTTTT
TRBJ1-1	-	-	TRBV18	CASSLSDRLNTEAFF	TGTGCCAGCTCACTTTCGGACAGACTGAACACTGAAGCTTTCTTT
TRBJ1-5	-	-	TRBV5-5	CASSADPGDQPQHF	TGTGCCAGCAGCGCGGACCCCGGCGATCAGCCCCAGCATTTT
TRBJ1-1	TRBD1	few	TRBV5-5	CASSPGQPVKVFF	TGTGCCAGCAGCCCGGGACAGCCGGTGAAAGTTTTCTTT
TRBJ1-6	-	many	TRBV5-1	CASSLSPARGNSPLHF	TGCGCCAGCAGCTTGTCCCCGGCCAGGGGTAATTCACCCCTCCACTTT
TRBJ2-4	-	-	TRBV5-5	CASSPTPNIQYF	TGTGCCAGCAGCCCGACACCAAACATTCAGTACTTC
TRBJ2-5	TRBD1	-	TRBV24-1	CATSGPIGTGETQYF	TGTGCCACCAGTGGTCCAATCGGGACAGGGGAGACCCAGTACTTC
TRBJ2-1	TRBD2	few	TRBV13	CASSIYRGGYSYNEQFF	TGTGCCAGCAGCATTTACCGCGGGGGTTACTCCTACAATGAGCAGTTCTTC
TRBJ1-4	TRBD1	few	TRBV5-1	CASSLTRTGKKDEKLFF	TGCGCCAGCAGCTTGACCAGGACAGGGAAGAAGGATGAAAAACTGTTTTTT
TRBJ1-1	TRBD1	few	TRBV5-6	CASSRRQGWYMNTEAFF	TGTGCCAGCAGCCGCCGACAGGGGTGGTACATGAACACTGAAGCTTTCTTT
TRBJ2-1	TRBD2	-	TRBV28	CASRSGTSDSNEQFF	TGTGCCAGCAGATCCGGGACTAGCGACTCCAATGAGCAGTTCTTC
TRBJ1-2	-	-	TRBV5-6	CASSFSSGGYTF	TGTGCCAGCAGCTTTTCTTCGGGTGGCTACACCTTC
TRBJ1-6	TRBD1	few	TRBV7-9	CASSLKQGDSPLHF	TGTGCCAGCAGCTTAAAACAGGGGGACTCACCCCTCCACTTT
TRBJ2-3	-	few	TRBV20-1	CSARDGSRVTDTQYF	TGCAGTGCTAGAGATGGGAGCAGGGTCACAGATACGCAGTATTTT
TRBJ2-5	TRBD2	-	TRBV5-6	CASSLIGLALQETQYF	TGTGCCAGCAGCTTGATTGGACTAGCGCTTCAAGAGACCCAGTACTTC
TRBJ2-3	TRBD2	-	TRBV5-6	CASILWTRRGDTQYF	TGTGCCAGCATCCTGTGGACTAGGCGGGGAGATACGCAGTATTTT
TRBJ1-3	-	-	TRBV12-3/TRBV12-4	CAGSLNSGNTIYF	TGTGCCGGGTCCTTGAACTCTGGAAACACCATATATTTT
TRBJ2-7	TRBD1	-	TRBV6-1	CASRDRGSYEQYF	TGTGCCAGCAGGGACAGGGGCTCCTACGAGCAGTACTTC
TRBJ1-1	-	few	TRBV5-1	CASSPRRNTEAFF	TGCGCCAGCAGCCCCCGCAGGAACACTGAAGCTTTCTTT
TRBJ2-7	-	-	TRBV10-3	CAISEFGRVGYEQYF	TGTGCCATCAGTGAGTTCGGGAGAGTCGGCTACGAGCAGTACTTC
TRBJ1-2	TRBD1	many	TRBV5-1	CASSLTGAKGYTF	TGCGCCAGCAGCCTGACAGGGGCCAAGGGCTACACCTTC
TRBJ2-5	-	many	TRBV12-3/TRBV12-4	CASSWLHNQETQYF	TGTGCCAGCAGTTGGCTCCACAATCAAGAGACCCAGTACTTC
TRBJ2-2	TRBD1	few	TRBV7-9	CASSLPQGRIGELFF	TGTGCCAGCAGCTTGCCACAGGGGCGGATCGGGGAGCTGTTTTTT
TRBJ2-4	TRBD2	few	TRBV6-5	CASSYSSGAYIQYF	TGTGCCAGCAGTTACTCTAGCGGGGCCTACATTCAGTACTTC
TRBJ2-7	TRBD2	many	TRBV27	CASSLREGSYEQYF	TGTGCCAGCAGTTTGCGGGAGGGCTCTTACGAGCAGTACTTC
TRBJ2-5	-	-	TRBV7-2	CASSFGGGAWETQYF	TGTGCCAGCAGCTTCGGAGGGGGCGCGTGGGAGACCCAGTACTTC